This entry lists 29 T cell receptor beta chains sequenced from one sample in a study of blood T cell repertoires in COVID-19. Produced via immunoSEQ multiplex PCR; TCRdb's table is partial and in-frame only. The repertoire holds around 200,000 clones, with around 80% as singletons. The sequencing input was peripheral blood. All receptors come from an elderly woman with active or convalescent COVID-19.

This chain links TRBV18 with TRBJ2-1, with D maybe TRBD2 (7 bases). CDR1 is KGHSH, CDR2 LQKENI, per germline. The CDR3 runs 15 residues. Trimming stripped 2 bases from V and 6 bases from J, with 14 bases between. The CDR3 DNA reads TGTGCCAGCTCACCAATGTCGGGGGGCCGCAATGAGCAGTTCTTC. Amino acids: CASSPMSGGRNEQFF.

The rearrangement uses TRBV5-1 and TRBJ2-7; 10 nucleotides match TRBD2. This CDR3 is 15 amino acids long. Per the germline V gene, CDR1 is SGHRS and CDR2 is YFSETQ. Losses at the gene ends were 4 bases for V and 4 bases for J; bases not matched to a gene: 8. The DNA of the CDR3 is TGCGCCAGCAGCACGGCTAGCGGGAGCTTTTACGAGCAGTACTTC. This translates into CASSTASGSFYEQYF.

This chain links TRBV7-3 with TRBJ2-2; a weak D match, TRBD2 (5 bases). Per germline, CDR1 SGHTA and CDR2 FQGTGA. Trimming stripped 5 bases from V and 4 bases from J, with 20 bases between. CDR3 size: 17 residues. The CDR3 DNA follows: TGTGCCAGCAGCAAAGCAACGGGGTCTTCTAGCACCGGGGAGCTGTTTTTT. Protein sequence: CASSKATGSSSTGELFF.

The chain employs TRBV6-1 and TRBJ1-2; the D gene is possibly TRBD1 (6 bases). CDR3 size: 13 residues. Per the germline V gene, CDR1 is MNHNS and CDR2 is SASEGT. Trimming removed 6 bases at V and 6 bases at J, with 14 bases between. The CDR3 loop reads CASSPSTGNGYTF. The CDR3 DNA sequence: TGTGCCAGCAGCCCTTCGACAGGAAATGGCTACACCTTC.

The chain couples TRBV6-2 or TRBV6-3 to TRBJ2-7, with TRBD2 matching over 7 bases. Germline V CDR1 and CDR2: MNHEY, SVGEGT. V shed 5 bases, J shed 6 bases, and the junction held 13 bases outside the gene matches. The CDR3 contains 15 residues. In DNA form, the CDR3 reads TGTGCCAGCAGTAGCATAAGGGGAGGGTCTACCGAGCAGTACTTC. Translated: CASSSIRGGSTEQYF.

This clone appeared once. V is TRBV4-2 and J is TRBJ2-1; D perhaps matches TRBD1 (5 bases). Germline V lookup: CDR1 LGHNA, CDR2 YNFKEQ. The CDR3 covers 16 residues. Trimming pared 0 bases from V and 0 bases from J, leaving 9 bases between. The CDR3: CASSQEQGSSYNEQFF. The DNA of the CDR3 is TGTGCCAGCAGCCAAGAGCAGGGCAGCTCCTACAATGAGCAGTTCTTC.

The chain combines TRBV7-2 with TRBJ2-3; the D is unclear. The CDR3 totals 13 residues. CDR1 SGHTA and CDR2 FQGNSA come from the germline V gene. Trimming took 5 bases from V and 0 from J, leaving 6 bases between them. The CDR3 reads CASSGQSTDTQYF. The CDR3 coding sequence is TGTGCCAGCAGCGGGCAGAGCACAGATACGCAGTATTTT.

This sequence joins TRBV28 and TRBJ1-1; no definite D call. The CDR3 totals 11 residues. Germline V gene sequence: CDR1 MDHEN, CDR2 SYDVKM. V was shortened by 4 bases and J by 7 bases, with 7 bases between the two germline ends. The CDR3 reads CASSYRDEAFF. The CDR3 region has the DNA TGTGCCAGCAGTTATAGAGATGAAGCTTTCTTT.

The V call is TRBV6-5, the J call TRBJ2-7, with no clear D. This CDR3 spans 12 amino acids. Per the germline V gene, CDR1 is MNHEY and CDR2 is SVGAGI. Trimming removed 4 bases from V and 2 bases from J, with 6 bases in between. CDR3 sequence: CASSSLPYEQYF. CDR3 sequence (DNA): TGTGCCAGCAGTTCCCTCCCCTACGAGCAGTACTTC.

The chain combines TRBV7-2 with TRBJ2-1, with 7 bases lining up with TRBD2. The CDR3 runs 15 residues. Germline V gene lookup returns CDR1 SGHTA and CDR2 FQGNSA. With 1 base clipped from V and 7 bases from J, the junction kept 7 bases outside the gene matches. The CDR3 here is CASSLGGGNFNEQFF. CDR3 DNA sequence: TGTGCCAGCAGCTTAGGGGGGGGGAATTTTAATGAGCAGTTCTTC.

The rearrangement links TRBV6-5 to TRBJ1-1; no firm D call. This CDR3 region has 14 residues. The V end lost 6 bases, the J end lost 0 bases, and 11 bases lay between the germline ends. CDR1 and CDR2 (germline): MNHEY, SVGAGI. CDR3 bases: TGTGCCAGCAGAAGAGACACCCTGAACACTGAAGCTTTCTTT. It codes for CASRRDTLNTEAFF.

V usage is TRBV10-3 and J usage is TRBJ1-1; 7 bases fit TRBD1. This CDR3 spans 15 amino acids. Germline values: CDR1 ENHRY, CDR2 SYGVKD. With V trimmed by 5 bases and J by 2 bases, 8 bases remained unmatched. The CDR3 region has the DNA TGTGCCATCAGTATTACACAGGGGTCCAACACTGAAGCTTTCTTT. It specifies CAISITQGSNTEAFF.

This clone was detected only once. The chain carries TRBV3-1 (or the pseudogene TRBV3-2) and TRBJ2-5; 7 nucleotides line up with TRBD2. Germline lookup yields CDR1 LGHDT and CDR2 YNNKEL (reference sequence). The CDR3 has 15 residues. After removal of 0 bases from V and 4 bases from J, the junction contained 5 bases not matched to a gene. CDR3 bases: TGTGCCAGCAGCCAAGATTTGGGGGGGGGAGAGACCCAGTACTTC. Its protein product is CASSQDLGGGETQYF.

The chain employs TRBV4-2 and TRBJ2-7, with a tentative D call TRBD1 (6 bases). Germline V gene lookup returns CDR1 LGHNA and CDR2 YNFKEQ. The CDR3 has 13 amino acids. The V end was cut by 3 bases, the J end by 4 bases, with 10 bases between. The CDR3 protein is CASSQYQGYEQYF. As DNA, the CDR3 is TGTGCCAGCAGCCAGTACCAGGGGTACGAGCAGTACTTC.

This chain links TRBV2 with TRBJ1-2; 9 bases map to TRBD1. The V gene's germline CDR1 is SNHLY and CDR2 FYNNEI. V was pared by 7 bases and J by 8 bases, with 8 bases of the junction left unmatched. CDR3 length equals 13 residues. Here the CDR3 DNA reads TGTGCCAGCACGGACAGGGGCATGGGAGGCTACACCTTC. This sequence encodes CASTDRGMGGYTF.

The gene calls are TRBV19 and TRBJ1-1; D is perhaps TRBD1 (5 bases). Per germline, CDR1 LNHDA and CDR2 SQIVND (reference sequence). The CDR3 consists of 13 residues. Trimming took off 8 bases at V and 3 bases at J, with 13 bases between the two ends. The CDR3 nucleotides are TGTGCCAGTTGGGGGGTGGAAGACACTGAAGCTTTCTTT. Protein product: CASWGVEDTEAFF.

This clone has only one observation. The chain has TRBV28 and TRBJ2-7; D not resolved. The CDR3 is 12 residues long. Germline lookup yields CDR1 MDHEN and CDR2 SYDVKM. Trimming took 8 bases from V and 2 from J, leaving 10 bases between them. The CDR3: CASSRFPYEQYF. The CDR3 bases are TGTGCCAGCTCTCGGTTTCCCTACGAGCAGTACTTC.

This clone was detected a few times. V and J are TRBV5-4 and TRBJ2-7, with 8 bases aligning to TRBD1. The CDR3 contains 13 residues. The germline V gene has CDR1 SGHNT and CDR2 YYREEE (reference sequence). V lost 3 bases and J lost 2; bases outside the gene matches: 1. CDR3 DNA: TGTGCCAGCAGCTCGACAGGGGCCTACGAGCAGTACTTC. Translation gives CASSSTGAYEQYF.

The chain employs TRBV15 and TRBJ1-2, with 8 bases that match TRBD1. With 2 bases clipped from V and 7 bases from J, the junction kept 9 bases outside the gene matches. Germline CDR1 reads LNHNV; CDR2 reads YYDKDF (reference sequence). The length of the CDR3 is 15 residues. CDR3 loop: CATSRPATGEGGYTF. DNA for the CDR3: TGTGCCACCAGCAGACCAGCGACAGGGGAGGGTGGCTACACCTTC.

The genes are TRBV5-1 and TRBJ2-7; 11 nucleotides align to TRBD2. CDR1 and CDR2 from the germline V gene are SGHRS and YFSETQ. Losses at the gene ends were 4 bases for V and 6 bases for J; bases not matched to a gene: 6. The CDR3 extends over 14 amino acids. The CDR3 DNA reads TGCGCCAGCAGCACACTAGCGGGGGTAGGCGAGCAGTACTTC. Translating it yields CASSTLAGVGEQYF.

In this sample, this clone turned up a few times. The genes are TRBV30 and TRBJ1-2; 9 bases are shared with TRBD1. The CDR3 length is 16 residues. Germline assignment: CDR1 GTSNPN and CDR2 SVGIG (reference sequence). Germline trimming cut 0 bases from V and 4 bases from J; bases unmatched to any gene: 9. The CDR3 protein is CAWSVREQGASYGYTF. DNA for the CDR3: TGTGCCTGGAGTGTACGCGAACAGGGGGCGAGCTATGGCTACACCTTC.

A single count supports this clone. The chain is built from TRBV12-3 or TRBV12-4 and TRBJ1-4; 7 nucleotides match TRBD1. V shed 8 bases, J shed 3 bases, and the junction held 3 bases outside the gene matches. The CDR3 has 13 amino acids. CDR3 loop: CASSGTANEKLFF. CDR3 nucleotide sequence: TGTGCCAGCTCCGGGACAGCTAATGAAAAACTGTTTTTT.

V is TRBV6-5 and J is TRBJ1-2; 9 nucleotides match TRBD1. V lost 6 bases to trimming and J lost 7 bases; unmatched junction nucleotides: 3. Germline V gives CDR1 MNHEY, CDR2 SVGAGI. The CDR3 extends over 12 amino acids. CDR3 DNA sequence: TGTGCCAGCAGGGGACAGGGATCTGGCTACACCTTC. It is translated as CASRGQGSGYTF.

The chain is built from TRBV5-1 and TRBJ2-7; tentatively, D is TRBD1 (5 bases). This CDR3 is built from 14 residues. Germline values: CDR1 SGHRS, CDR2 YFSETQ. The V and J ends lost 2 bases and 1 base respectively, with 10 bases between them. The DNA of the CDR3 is TGCGCCAGCAGCTTACAGGTCACTTCCTACGAGCAGTACTTC. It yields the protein CASSLQVTSYEQYF.

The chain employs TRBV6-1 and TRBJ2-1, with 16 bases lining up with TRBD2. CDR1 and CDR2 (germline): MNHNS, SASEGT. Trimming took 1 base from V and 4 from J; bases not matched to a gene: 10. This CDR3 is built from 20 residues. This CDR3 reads CASSEGVVGTSGGAYNEQFF. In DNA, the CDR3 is TGTGCCAGCAGTGAAGGGGTCGTCGGGACTAGCGGGGGGGCTTACAATGAGCAGTTCTTC.

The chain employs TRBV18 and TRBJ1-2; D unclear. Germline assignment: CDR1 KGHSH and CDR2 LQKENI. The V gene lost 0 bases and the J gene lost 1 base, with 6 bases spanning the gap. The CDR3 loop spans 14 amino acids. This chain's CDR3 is CASSPPADNYGYTF. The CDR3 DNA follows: TGTGCCAGCTCACCACCGGCGGATAACTATGGCTACACCTTC. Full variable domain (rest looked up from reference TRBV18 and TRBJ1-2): NAGVMQNPRHLVRRRGQEARLRCSPMKGHSHVYWYRQLPEEGLKFMVYLQKENIIDESGMPKERFSAEFPKEGPSILRIQQVVRGDSAAYFCASSPPADNYGYTFGSGTRLTVV.

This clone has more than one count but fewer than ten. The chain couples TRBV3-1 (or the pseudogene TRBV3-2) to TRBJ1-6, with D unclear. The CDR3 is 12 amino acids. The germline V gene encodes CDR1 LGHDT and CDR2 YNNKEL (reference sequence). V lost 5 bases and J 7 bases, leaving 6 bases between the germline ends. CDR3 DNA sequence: TGTGCCAGCAGCAAACAGAATTCACCCCTCCACTTT. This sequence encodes CASSKQNSPLHF.

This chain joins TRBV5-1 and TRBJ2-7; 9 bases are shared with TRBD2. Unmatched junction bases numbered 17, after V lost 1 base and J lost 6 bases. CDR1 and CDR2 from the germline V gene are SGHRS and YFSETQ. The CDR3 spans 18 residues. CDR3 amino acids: CASSLRGSGSELSCEQYF. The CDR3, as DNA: TGCGCCAGCAGCTTGCGAGGTAGCGGGAGCGAACTAAGTTGCGAGCAGTACTTC.

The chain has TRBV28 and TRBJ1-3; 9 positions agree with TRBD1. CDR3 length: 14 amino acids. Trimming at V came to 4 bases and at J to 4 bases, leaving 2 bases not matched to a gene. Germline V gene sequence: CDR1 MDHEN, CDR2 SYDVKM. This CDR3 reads CASSWTGVGNTIYF. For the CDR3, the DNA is TGTGCCAGCAGTTGGACAGGGGTAGGAAACACCATATATTTT.